The entry below describes one T cell receptor (beta chain). The data were obtained in a study of cytomegalovirus exposure and HLA in healthy donors. CDR3 length equals 14 residues. V was shortened by 9 bases and J by 8 bases, with 20 bases between the two germline ends. Germline lookup yields CDR1 LNHDA and CDR2 SQIVND (reference sequence). Some clones are missing from TCRdb's copy, which holds only in-frame ones; the method was immunoSEQ multiplex PCR. The sample comprises hundreds of thousands of clones, 86% of which are singletons, and roughly 0.83% rests with the top ten. The chain links TRBV19 to TRBJ2-1; the D is unclear. The sequenced sample consisted of PBMCs. The TCR originated in a young woman in good health and CMV-seronegative. This CDR3 reads CASGSTVFLDEQFF. The CDR3 nucleotides are TGTGCCAGCGGAAGTACAGTATTCTTGGATGAGCAGTTCTTC.